This T cell receptor beta chain is from a study of T-cell memory formation after mild COVID-19. The length of the CDR3 is 16 residues. Between the trimmed V and J ends, which lost 6 bases and 6 bases, there was a span of 21 bases. Germline-derived CDR1 and CDR2 are SGHDT and YYEEEE. One entry per CDR3 protein results from TCRdb running MiXCR on the 5' RACE reads. This sample has around 310,000 distinct CDR3 sequences, with around 15% found just once. Study results and caveats: Among clones contracting day 15 to 85, CD4/CD8 was balanced, whereas later expanders leaned CD4+.

Turning to this clonotype: Antigen unknown.

The chain carries TRBV5-6 and TRBJ2-2, with TRBD2 as a possible D gene (6 bases). The receptor comes from a man aged 18 to 30 who had mild COVID-19 (a few samples of this study predate the infection). Cell type and time point are not known. Sequences were obtained from PBMCs or a T cell subset sorted from them (not recorded which). The CDR3 protein is CASTLLGTSYAGELFF. CDR3 bases: TGTGCCAGCACCCTCCTAGGGACTTCATACGCCGGGGAGCTGTTTTTT.